This TCR beta chain was recorded in a study of response to subunit inactivated influenza vaccine (dated by TCRdb to about 2018). Turning to the overall study: To follow how T cells responded to a trivalent subunit inactivated influenza vaccine, the researchers relied on deep quantitative profiling of the T cell receptor repertoire.

About this clonotype itself: No cognate antigen has been identified for it. The record has no base qualities; no much larger clone is one base away.

Study-wide findings and limitations: According to the authors, only a limited number of new T cells may be recruited by each seasonal influenza vaccination.

Looking up the germline V gene yields CDR1 MDHEN and CDR2 SYDVKM. The junction carries 7 bases between V and J, which are trimmed by 4 bases and 3 bases respectively. From the cysteine through the phenylalanine, the CDR3 covers 14 amino acids. Only CDR3 DNA is held: 42 bases, read in frame from base 1. Libraries were built with RT-PCR. The instrument was an Illumina HiSeq 2500. Starting from the raw public reads, TCRdb applied fastp trimming at Q25, assembled clones with MiXCR and retained in-frame beta chains. Rows merge per CDR3 protein into single entries with the most common DNA and genes. The sample profile shows under 950,000 distinct CDR3 sequences; 21% of them were found once. The leading ten clones occupy 10% of the sample.

Sequencing was performed on PBMCs from blood, taken about 5 days after vaccination. Recombination linked TRBV28 to TRBJ1-6, with TRBD1 perhaps the D gene, on 5 matching bases. This sequence was found in a man aged 50-59 years who received an inactivated influenza vaccine. Donor details come from another sample of the same person, matched by shared clones. The CDR3 amino acid sequence is: CASSSGYYNSPLHF. The nucleotide sequence reads TGTGCCAGCAGTTCAGGGTACTATAATTCACCCCTCCACTTT.